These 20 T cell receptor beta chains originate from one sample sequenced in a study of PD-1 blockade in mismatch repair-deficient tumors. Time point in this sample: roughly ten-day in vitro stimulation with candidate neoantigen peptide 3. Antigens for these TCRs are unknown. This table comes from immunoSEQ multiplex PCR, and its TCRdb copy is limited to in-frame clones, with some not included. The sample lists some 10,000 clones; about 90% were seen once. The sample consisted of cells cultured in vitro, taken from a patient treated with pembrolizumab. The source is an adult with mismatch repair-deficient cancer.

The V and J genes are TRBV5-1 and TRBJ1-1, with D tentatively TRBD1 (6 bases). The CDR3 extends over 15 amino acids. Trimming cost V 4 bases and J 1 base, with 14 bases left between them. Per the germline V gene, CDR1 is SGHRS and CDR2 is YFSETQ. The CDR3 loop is CASSLTTGPNTEAFF. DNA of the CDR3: TGCGCCAGCAGCCTGACGACAGGACCGAACACTGAAGCTTTCTTT.

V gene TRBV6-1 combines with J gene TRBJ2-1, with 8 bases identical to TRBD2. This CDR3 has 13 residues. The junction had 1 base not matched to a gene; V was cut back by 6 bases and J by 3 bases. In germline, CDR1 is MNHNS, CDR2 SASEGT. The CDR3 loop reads CASRSGSYNEQFF. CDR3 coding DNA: TGTGCCAGCAGAAGCGGGAGCTACAATGAGCAGTTCTTC.

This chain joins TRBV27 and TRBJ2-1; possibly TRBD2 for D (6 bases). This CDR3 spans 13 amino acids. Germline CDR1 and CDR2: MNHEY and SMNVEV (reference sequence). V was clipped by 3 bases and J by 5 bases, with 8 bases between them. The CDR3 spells CASSLASDNEQFF. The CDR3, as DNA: TGTGCCAGCAGTTTGGCTAGCGACAATGAGCAGTTCTTC.

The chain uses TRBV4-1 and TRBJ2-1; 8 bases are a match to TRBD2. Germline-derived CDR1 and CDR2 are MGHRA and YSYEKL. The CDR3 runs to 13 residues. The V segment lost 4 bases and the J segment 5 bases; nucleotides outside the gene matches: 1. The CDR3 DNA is TGCGCCAGCAGCCCGGGACTAGACAATGAGCAGTTCTTC. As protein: CASSPGLDNEQFF.

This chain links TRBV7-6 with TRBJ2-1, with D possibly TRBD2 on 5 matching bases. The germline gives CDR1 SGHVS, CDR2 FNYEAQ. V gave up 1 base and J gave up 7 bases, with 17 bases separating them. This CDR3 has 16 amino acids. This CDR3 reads CASSLVLRDSRNEQFF. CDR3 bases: TGTGCCAGCAGCTTAGTCTTACGGGATTCGCGTAATGAGCAGTTCTTC.

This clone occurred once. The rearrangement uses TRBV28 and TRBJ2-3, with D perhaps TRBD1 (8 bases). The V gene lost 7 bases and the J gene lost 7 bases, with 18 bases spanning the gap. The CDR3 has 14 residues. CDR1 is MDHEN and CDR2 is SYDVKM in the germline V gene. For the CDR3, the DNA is TGTGCCAGCATTGAGAACAGGGGGGGGAATACGCAGTATTTT. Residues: CASIENRGGNTQYF.

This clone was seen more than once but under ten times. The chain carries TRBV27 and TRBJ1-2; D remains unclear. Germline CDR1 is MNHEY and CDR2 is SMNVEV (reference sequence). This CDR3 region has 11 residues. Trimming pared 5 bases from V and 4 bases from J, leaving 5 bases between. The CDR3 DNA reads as TGTGCCAGCAGTGGACCCTATGGCTACACCTTC. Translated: CASSGPYGYTF.

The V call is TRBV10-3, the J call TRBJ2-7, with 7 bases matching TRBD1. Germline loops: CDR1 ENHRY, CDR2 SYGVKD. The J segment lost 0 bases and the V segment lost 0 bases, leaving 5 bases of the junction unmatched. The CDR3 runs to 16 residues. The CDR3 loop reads CAISESPRDSSYEQYF. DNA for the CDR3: TGTGCCATCAGTGAGTCGCCTAGGGACAGCTCCTACGAGCAGTACTTC.

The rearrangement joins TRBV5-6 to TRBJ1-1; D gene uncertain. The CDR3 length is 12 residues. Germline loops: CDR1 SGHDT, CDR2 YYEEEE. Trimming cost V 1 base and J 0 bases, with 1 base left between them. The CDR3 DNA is TGTGCCAGCAGCTTGTTGAACACTGAAGCTTTCTTT. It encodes CASSLLNTEAFF.

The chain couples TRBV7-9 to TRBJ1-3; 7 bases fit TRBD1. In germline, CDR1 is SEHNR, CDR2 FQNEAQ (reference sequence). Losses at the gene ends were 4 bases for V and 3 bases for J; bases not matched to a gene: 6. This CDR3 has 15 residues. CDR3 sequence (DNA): TGTGCCAGCAGCTCTCCGCGGGACAGTGGAAACACCATATATTTT. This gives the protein CASSSPRDSGNTIYF.

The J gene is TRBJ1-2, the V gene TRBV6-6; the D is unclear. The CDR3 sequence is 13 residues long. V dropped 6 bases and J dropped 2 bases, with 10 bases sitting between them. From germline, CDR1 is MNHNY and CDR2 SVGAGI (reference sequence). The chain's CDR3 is CASRDGPNYGYTF. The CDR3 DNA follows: TGTGCCAGCAGGGACGGCCCCAACTATGGCTACACCTTC.

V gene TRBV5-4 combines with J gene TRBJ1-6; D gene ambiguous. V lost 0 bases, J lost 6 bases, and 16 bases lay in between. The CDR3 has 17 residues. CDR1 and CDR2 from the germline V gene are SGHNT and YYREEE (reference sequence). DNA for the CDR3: TGTGCCAGCAGCTTGGGTACCGGAGGGTGGCTTAATTCACCCCTCCACTTT. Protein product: CASSLGTGGWLNSPLHF.

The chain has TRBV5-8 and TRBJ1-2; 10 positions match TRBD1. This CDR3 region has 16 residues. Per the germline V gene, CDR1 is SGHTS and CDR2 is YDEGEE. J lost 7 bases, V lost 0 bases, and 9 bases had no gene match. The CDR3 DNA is TGTGCCAGCAGCTTGGCCCTACTATGGACAGGGGGTGGCTACACCTTC. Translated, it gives CASSLALLWTGGGYTF.

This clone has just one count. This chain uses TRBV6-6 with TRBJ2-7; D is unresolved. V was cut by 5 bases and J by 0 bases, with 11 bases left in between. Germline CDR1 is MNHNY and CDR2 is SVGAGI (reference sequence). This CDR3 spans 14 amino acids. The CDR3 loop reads CASSRLESSYEQYF. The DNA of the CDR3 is TGTGCCAGCAGTCGACTGGAGAGCTCCTACGAGCAGTACTTC.

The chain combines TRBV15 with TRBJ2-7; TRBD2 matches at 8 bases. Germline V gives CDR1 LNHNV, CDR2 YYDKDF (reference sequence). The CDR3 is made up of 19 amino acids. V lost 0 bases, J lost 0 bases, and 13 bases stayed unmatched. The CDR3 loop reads CATSREIPSGLLSSYEQYF. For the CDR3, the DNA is TGTGCCACCAGCAGAGAGATCCCTAGCGGGCTTCTAAGCTCCTACGAGCAGTACTTC.

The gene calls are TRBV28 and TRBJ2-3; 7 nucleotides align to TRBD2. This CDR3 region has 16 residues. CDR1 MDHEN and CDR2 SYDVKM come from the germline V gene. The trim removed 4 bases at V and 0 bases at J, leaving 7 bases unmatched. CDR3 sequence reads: CASSSTSEASTDTQYF. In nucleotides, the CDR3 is TGTGCCAGCAGTTCCACTAGCGAAGCTAGCACAGATACGCAGTATTTT.

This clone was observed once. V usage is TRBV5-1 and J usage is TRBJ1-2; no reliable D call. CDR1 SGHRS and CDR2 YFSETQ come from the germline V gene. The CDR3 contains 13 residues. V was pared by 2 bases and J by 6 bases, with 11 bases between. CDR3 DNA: TGCGCCAGCAGCTTAGAGGGCAGAGATGGCTACACCTTC. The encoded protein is CASSLEGRDGYTF.

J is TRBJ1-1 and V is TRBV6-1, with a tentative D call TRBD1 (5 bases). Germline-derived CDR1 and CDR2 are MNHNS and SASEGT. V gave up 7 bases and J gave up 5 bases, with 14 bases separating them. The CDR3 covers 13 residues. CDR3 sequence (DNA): TGTGCCAGCAACCGGGACCTTAGAACTGAAGCTTTCTTT. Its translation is CASNRDLRTEAFF.

CDR3 residues: CASSQDGSPTYEQYF. CDR3 in DNA: TGTGCCAGCAGCCAAGATGGCAGCCCGACCTACGAGCAGTACTTC. The chain combines TRBV14 with TRBJ2-7; no clear D gene. Germline loops: CDR1 SGHDN, CDR2 FVKESK. Trimming removed 0 bases at V and 2 bases at J, with 11 bases between. The CDR3 extends over 15 amino acids.

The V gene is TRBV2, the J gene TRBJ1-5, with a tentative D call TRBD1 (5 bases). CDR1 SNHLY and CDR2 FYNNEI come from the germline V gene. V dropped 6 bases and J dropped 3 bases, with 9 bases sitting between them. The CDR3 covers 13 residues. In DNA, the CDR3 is TGTGCCAGCAGAGGGGATTACAATCAGCCCCAGCATTTT. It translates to CASRGDYNQPQHF.